This passage covers 29 T cell receptor beta chains from one sample sequenced in a study of vaccination effects on CD4 cells after COVID-19. Sequencing used immunoSEQ multiplex PCR; TCRdb keeps in-frame clones, though not all of them. The sample includes 26,000 or so clones, around 78% of them seen just once. These TCRs' antigens remain unknown. Sequencing in the ViraFEST assay came after antigen-specific CD4+ T cells had been expanded with viral peptide pools, which were used to stimulate PBMC. With approximately ten days of culture completed, CD4+ T cells were isolated. PCR showed that the person got SARS-CoV-2 infection at some point between March and December 2020. The material was CD4+ T cells from PBMCs cultured with HCoV-NL63 spike peptides, obtained before COVID-19 vaccination. These receptors came from a human donor who had a prior SARS-CoV-2 infection.

This clone has just a few counts. This chain connects TRBV12-3 or TRBV12-4 to TRBJ2-3; a weak D match, TRBD1 (5 bases). V was pared by 6 bases and J by 2 bases, with 6 bases between. This CDR3 is built from 12 residues. In DNA, the CDR3 is TGTGCCAGCAGGGACAACACAGATACGCAGTATTTT. The encoded protein is CASRDNTDTQYF.

V gene TRBV13 combines with J gene TRBJ2-3, with 10 positions matching TRBD2. The J segment lost 6 bases and the V segment lost 3 bases, leaving 3 bases of the junction unmatched. This CDR3 is 14 amino acids long. CDR1 is PRHDT, CDR2 FYEKMQ, per germline (reference sequence). The CDR3 is CASSFVTSGDTQYF. In DNA, the CDR3 is TGTGCCAGCAGCTTCGTGACTAGCGGGGATACGCAGTATTTT.

The chain carries TRBV9 and TRBJ1-2; 7 positions agree with TRBD1. Trimming at V came to 0 bases and at J to 4 bases, leaving 12 bases not matched to a gene. Germline V gene sequence: CDR1 SGDLS, CDR2 YYNGEE. CDR3 length equals 17 residues. CDR3: CASSVGGGRALSYGYTF. The CDR3 DNA is TGTGCCAGCAGCGTAGGAGGGGGCAGGGCCCTTTCCTATGGCTACACCTTC.

V usage is TRBV27 and J usage is TRBJ2-7; TRBD2 matches 7 bases. The CDR3 covers 15 residues. Germline lookup yields CDR1 MNHEY and CDR2 SMNVEV (reference sequence). After removal of 3 bases from V and 2 bases from J, the junction contained 7 bases not matched to a gene. CDR3 nucleotides: TGTGCCAGCAGTTTGGGACTATGGGGGACCTACGAGCAGTACTTC. Amino acid sequence: CASSLGLWGTYEQYF.

The rearrangement joins TRBV10-1 to TRBJ2-1; D is perhaps TRBD2 (5 bases). Trimming stripped 10 bases from V and 2 bases from J, with 12 bases between. Germline V gene data show CDR1 as WNHNN and CDR2 as SYGVQD (reference sequence). This CDR3 region has 13 residues. DNA for the CDR3: TGCGCCACCTACCGGGGAACCTACAATGAGCAGTTCTTC. Amino acid sequence: CATYRGTYNEQFF.

The V gene is TRBV2, the J gene TRBJ2-5; no firm D call. Trimming took off 6 bases at V and 3 bases at J, with 8 bases between the two ends. The CDR3 has 12 amino acids. CDR1 is SNHLY, CDR2 FYNNEI, per germline. The CDR3 DNA sequence: TGTGCCAGCAGCCACTTCGAAGAGACCCAGTACTTC. This codes for CASSHFEETQYF.

This chain joins TRBV7-8 and TRBJ1-2; 7 bases are a match to TRBD1. The V and J ends lost 2 bases and 5 bases, in that order; junction bases with no gene match: 8. CDR3 length: 15 residues. The germline CDR1 and CDR2 sequences are SGHVS and FQNEAQ. Written as DNA, the CDR3 is TGTGCCAGCAGCTTAAACCCCCAGACAGGGTATGGCTACACCTTC. This gives the protein CASSLNPQTGYGYTF.

The chain recombines TRBV11-3 with TRBJ2-7; D might be TRBD1 or TRBD2, each matching 5 bases. Germline V CDR1 and CDR2: SGHNT, YENEEA. The CDR3 loop spans 15 amino acids. Trimming cost V 5 bases and J 0 bases, with 14 bases left between them. The CDR3 region has the DNA TGTGCCAGCAGCGGGGCGGGCGGCTACTCCTACGAGCAGTACTTC. Translated: CASSGAGGYSYEQYF.

The V and J genes are TRBV7-9 and TRBJ1-4, with D hard to call. Germline V CDR1 and CDR2: SEHNR, FQNEAQ (reference sequence). CDR3 length: 12 residues. Trimming pared 1 base from V and 6 bases from J, leaving 3 bases between. The CDR3 DNA reads as TGTGCCAGCAGCTTAGGACATGAAAAACTGTTTTTT. As protein: CASSLGHEKLFF.

The V call is TRBV5-1, the J call TRBJ2-7; 7 bases line up with TRBD1. This CDR3 has 14 amino acids. Trimming at V came to 4 bases and at J to 3 bases, leaving 7 bases not matched to a gene. Germline CDR1 and CDR2: SGHRS and YFSETQ. CDR3 sequence: CASSTTTGVYEQYF. The CDR3 DNA reads TGCGCCAGCAGCACAACCACAGGGGTCTACGAGCAGTACTTC.

The chain is built from TRBV19 and TRBJ2-3; 10 nucleotides line up with TRBD2. V gave up 1 base and J gave up 6 bases; unmatched junction bases: 4. Germline values: CDR1 LNHDA, CDR2 SQIVND (reference sequence). The CDR3 has 15 residues. The CDR3 region is CASSIGTSGGDTQYF. The CDR3 region has the DNA TGTGCCAGTAGTATAGGGACTAGCGGTGGCGATACGCAGTATTTT.

The J gene is TRBJ2-3, the V gene TRBV9; a possible D gene is TRBD1 (6 bases). Germline CDR1 and CDR2: SGDLS and YYNGEE. This CDR3 is built from 15 residues. V was clipped by 0 bases and J by 2 bases, with 10 bases between them. In DNA form, the CDR3 reads TGTGCCAGCAGCGTAGTTGGGGGCCTCACAGATACGCAGTATTTT. It is translated as CASSVVGGLTDTQYF.

This sequence joins TRBV5-1 and TRBJ2-1; 10 bases line up with TRBD2. The V segment lost 0 bases and the J segment 6 bases; nucleotides outside the gene matches: 3. The length of the CDR3 is 15 residues. CDR1 SGHRS and CDR2 YFSETQ come from the germline V gene. The CDR3 nucleotides read TGCGCCAGCAGCTTGGTCGAGCGGGGGGGCAATGAGCAGTTCTTC. Protein: CASSLVERGGNEQFF.

The sample holds a few counts of this clone. The chain combines TRBV2 with TRBJ1-6; D ambiguous. CDR1 is SNHLY and CDR2 is FYNNEI in the germline V gene. Between the trimmed V and J ends, which lost 7 bases and 7 bases, there was a span of 14 bases. CDR3 size: 14 residues. For the CDR3, the DNA is TGTGCCAGCATTACAGAAATCGGGAATTCACCCCTCCACTTT. Protein: CASITEIGNSPLHF.

Concerning this clone itself: Other nucleotide sequences from this sample produce the same CDR3. The chain uses TRBV5-1 and TRBJ2-5; a weak D match, TRBD2 (5 bases). The CDR3 runs to 13 residues. Between the trimmed V and J ends, which lost 4 bases and 5 bases, there was a span of 12 bases. Per germline, CDR1 SGHRS and CDR2 YFSETQ. CDR3 in amino acids: CASSLPGGETQYF. The DNA of the CDR3 is TGCGCCAGCAGCCTGCCTGGAGGCGAGACCCAGTACTTC.

The chain employs TRBV7-9 and TRBJ1-4; 8 bases match TRBD1. Trimming removed 5 bases from V and 3 bases from J; junction bases left unmatched: 8. CDR1 is SEHNR, CDR2 FQNEAQ, per germline (reference sequence). The CDR3 is 16 amino acids. The CDR3 sequence is CASSQDRVGPNEKLFF. In DNA form, the CDR3 reads TGTGCCAGCAGCCAGGACAGGGTCGGACCTAATGAAAAACTGTTTTTT.

The V call is TRBV18, the J call TRBJ1-6; 9 nucleotides line up with TRBD1. CDR3 length: 15 amino acids. From germline, CDR1 is KGHSH and CDR2 LQKENI. J gave up 7 bases and V 6 bases, and 7 bases lay outside the gene matches. The DNA of the CDR3 is TGTGCCAGCTCGCACTGGGACAGGGACAATTCACCCCTCCACTTT. Translating gives CASSHWDRDNSPLHF.

The chain has TRBV2 and TRBJ2-7, with D uncertain. The CDR3 totals 14 residues. Germline loops: CDR1 SNHLY, CDR2 FYNNEI. The V end was cut by 1 base, the J end by 2 bases, with 9 bases between. The CDR3 loop reads CASSEGGITYEQYF. The CDR3 DNA is TGTGCCAGCAGTGAAGGCGGAATCACCTACGAGCAGTACTTC. Full variable domain (outside the CDR3, taken from reference TRBV2 and TRBJ2-7): EPEVTQTPSHQVTQMGQEVILRCVPISNHLYFYWYRQILGQKVEFLVSFYNNEISEKSEIFDDQFSVERPDGSNFTLKIRSTKLEDSAMYFCASSEGGITYEQYFGPGTRLTVT.

This sequence joins TRBV5-1 and TRBJ2-3; maybe TRBD2 (6 bases). The V gene lost 4 bases and the J gene lost 1 base, with 19 bases spanning the gap. The germline CDR1 and CDR2 sequences are SGHRS and YFSETQ. The CDR3 spans 17 residues. The DNA of the CDR3 is TGCGCCAGCAGCGCGGGGCCTCAGGTCGGTGGCACAGATACGCAGTATTTT. Amino acid sequence: CASSAGPQVGGTDTQYF. Variable domain in full (rest from reference TRBV5-1 and TRBJ2-3): KAGVTQTPRYLIKTRGQQVTLSCSPISGHRSVSWYQQTPGQGLQFLFEYFSETQRNKGNFPGRFSGRQFSNSRSEMNVSTLELGDSALYLCASSAGPQVGGTDTQYFGPGTRLTVL.

The genes are TRBV7-9 and TRBJ2-7, with D tentatively TRBD1 (6 bases). V shed 2 bases and J shed 5 bases, with 10 bases lying between them. CDR1 and CDR2 from the germline V gene are SEHNR and FQNEAQ (reference sequence). This CDR3 comprises 13 residues. CDR3 DNA: TGTGCCAGCAGCTTAACAGGGTATAACGAGCAGTACTTC. Amino acid sequence: CASSLTGYNEQYF.

This chain connects TRBV5-1 to TRBJ2-5; D gene ambiguous. Deletions cut 7 bases from V and 3 bases from J, with 13 bases between. CDR3 length equals 13 residues. Per germline, CDR1 SGHRS and CDR2 YFSETQ. The CDR3 DNA reads as TGCGCCAGCGGCCACAGTAGGGAAGAGACCCAGTACTTC. Translation: CASGHSREETQYF. Looking up the rest from reference TRBV5-1 and TRBJ2-5 gives the full variable domain: KAGVTQTPRYLIKTRGQQVTLSCSPISGHRSVSWYQQTPGQGLQFLFEYFSETQRNKGNFPGRFSGRQFSNSRSEMNVSTLELGDSALYLCASGHSREETQYFGPGTRLLVL.

The rearrangement links TRBV6-6 to TRBJ2-7; 7 bases are a match to TRBD1. V trimming: 4 bases; J trimming: 7 bases; junction bases outside the gene matches: 10. The CDR3 runs to 14 residues. Germline V gene data show CDR1 as MNHNY and CDR2 as SVGAGI (reference sequence). DNA of the CDR3: TGTGCCAGCAGTTCAACAGGGGCGAGGGGAGAGCAGTACTTC. Translation: CASSSTGARGEQYF.

The chain employs TRBV18 and TRBJ1-4; D remains unclear. This CDR3 has 16 amino acids. V lost 0 bases and J 13 bases, leaving 21 bases between the germline ends. Germline assignment: CDR1 KGHSH and CDR2 LQKENI. CDR3 region: CASSPPSSGPRAGLFF. DNA of the CDR3: TGTGCCAGCTCACCACCATCCAGCGGGCCCCGTGCGGGACTGTTTTTT.

This clone has only one observation. The genes are TRBV5-4 and TRBJ2-1, with 14 bases identical to TRBD2. V trimming: 4 bases; J trimming: 8 bases; junction bases outside the gene matches: 5. The CDR3 spans 15 residues. The germline gives CDR1 SGHNT, CDR2 YYREEE (reference sequence). CDR3 bases: TGTGCCAGCAGCCAGACTAGCGGGAGGGCATATGAGCAGTTCTTC. Protein: CASSQTSGRAYEQFF.

V gene TRBV5-6 combines with J gene TRBJ1-3; TRBD1 matches at 8 bases. The V and J ends lost 2 bases and 0 bases, in that order; junction bases with no gene match: 4. CDR3 length equals 16 residues. The germline V gene encodes CDR1 SGHDT and CDR2 YYEEEE. The CDR3, as DNA: TGTGCCAGCAGCTTAGGACAGGGCTACTCTGGAAACACCATATATTTT. This codes for CASSLGQGYSGNTIYF. Based on the CDR3 plus reference TRBV5-6 and TRBJ1-3, the full variable domain is DAGVTQSPTHLIKTRGQQVTLRCSPKSGHDTVSWYQQALGQGPQFIFQYYEEEERQRGNFPDRFSGHQFPNYSSELNVNALLLGDSALYLCASSLGQGYSGNTIYFGEGSWLTVV.

This CDR3 is CASQQGSGTEAFF. CDR3 sequence (DNA): TGTGCCTCCCAACAGGGTTCTGGCACTGAAGCTTTCTTT. The rearrangement joins TRBV2 to TRBJ1-1; possibly TRBD1 for D (6 bases). The germline CDR1 and CDR2 sequences are SNHLY and FYNNEI. This CDR3 comprises 13 residues. V was clipped by 11 bases and J by 4 bases, with 17 bases between them.

The chain recombines TRBV18 with TRBJ1-2; D is ambiguous. This CDR3 comprises 17 residues. Trimming left V 5 bases short and J 0 bases short, with 19 bases between. Germline assignment: CDR1 KGHSH and CDR2 LQKENI. The CDR3 protein is CASSAIQAAVANYGYTF. The CDR3, as DNA: TGTGCCAGCTCAGCGATTCAGGCAGCCGTAGCTAACTATGGCTACACCTTC.

V and J are TRBV10-1 and TRBJ2-3, with a tentative D call TRBD2 (6 bases). Germline V gene data show CDR1 as WNHNN and CDR2 as SYGVQD (reference sequence). Trimming shortened V by 5 bases and J by 0 bases, and 12 bases separated the two germline ends. The CDR3 has 15 amino acids. The CDR3 protein is CASSSGLQSTDTQYF. DNA of the CDR3: TGCGCCAGCAGTAGCGGACTACAAAGCACAGATACGCAGTATTTT.

The chain couples TRBV12-5 to TRBJ2-1; 8 bases match TRBD2. The length of the CDR3 is 15 residues. Trimming at V came to 2 bases and at J to 3 bases, leaving 3 bases not matched to a gene. Germline CDR1 LGHNT, CDR2 FRNRAP. The CDR3 protein is CASGLTAGDYNEQFF. The CDR3, as DNA: TGTGCTAGTGGTTTGACAGCGGGAGACTACAATGAGCAGTTCTTC.